Listed here is a single T cell receptor (beta chain). Repertoires were generated with immunoSEQ multiplex PCR, while TCRdb's copy carries only in-frame clones and drops some. In the table there are 100,000 to 150,000 clones, about nine tenths of which are singletons. CDR1 is KGHSH, CDR2 LQKENI, per germline. V dropped 3 bases and J dropped 0; count of bases not matched to a gene: 9. The CDR3 is 17 residues long. The data derive from a study of T cell responses to AZD1222 COVID-19 vaccine. The sample in question was peripheral blood, obtained on day 0 of MenACWY control vaccination. The chain employs TRBV18 and TRBJ2-7; 9 positions match TRBD2. This clonotype originated in an adult in good health. The CDR3 reads CASSPPRLAANSYEQYF. The CDR3 nucleotides are TGTGCCAGCTCACCCCCAAGACTAGCGGCCAACTCCTACGAGCAGTACTTC.